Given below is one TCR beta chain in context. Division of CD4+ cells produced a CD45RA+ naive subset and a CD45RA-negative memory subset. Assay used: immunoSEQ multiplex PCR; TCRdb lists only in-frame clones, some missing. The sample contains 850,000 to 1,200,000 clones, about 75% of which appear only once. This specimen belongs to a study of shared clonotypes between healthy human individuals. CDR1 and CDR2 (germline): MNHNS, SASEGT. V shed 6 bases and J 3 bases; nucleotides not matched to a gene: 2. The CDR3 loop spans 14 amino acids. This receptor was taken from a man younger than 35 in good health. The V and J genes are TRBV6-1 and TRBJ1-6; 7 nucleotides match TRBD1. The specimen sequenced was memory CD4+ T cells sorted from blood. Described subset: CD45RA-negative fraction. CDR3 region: CASRGGNYNSPLHF. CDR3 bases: TGTGCCAGCAGAGGGGGCAACTATAATTCACCCCTCCACTTT.